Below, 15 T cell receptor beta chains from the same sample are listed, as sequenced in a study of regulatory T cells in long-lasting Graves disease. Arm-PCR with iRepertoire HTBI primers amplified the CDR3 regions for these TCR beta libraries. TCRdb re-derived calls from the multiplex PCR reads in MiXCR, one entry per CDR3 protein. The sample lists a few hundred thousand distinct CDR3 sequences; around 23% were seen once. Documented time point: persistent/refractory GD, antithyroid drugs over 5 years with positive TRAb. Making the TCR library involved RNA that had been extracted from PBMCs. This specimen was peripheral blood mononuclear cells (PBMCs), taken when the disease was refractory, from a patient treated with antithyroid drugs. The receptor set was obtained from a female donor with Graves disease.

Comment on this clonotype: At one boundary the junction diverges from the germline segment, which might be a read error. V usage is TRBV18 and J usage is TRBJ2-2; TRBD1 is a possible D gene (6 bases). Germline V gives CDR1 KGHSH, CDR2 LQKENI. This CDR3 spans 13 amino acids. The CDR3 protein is CAGSPRTVGELFF. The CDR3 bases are TGTGCCGGCTCACCCCGGACAGTCGGGGAGCTGTTTTTT. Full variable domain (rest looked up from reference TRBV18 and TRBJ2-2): NAGVMQNPRHLVRRRGQEARLRCSPMKGHSHVYWYRQLPEEGLKFMVYLQKENIIDESGMPKERFSAEFPKEGPSILRIQQVVRGDSAAYFCAGSPRTVGELFFGEGSRLTVL.

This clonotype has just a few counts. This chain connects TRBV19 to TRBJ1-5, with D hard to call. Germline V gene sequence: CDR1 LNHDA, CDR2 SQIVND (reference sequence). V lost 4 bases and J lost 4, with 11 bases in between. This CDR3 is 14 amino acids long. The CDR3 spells CASSREPTNQPQHF. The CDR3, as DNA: TGTGCCAGTAGTAGAGAGCCGACGAATCAGCCCCAGCATTTT.

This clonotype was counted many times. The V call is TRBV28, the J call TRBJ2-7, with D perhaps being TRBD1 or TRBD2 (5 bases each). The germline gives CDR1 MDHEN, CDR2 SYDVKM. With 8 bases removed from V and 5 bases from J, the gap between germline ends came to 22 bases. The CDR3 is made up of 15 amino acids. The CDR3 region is CASGSGEGIRDEQYF. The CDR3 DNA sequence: TGTGCCAGCGGGTCGGGTGAGGGGATCCGTGACGAGCAGTACTTC.

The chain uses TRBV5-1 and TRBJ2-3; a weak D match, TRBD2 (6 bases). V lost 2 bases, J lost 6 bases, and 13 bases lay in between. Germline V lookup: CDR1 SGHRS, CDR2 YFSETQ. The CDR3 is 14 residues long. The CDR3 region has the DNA TGCGCCAGCAGCTTAGAAGGAGGGAAGGATACGCAGTATTTT. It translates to CASSLEGGKDTQYF.

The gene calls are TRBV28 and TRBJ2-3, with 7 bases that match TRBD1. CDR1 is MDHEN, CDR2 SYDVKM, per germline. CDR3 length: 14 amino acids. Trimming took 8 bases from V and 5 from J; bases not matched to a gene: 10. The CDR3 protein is CASGSSGQQDTQYF. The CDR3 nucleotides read TGTGCCAGCGGTTCCTCGGGACAGCAAGATACGCAGTATTTT.

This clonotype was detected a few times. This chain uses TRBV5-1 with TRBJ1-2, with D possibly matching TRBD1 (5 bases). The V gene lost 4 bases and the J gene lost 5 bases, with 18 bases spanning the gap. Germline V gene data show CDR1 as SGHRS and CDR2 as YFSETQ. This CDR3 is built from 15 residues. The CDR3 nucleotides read TGCGCCAGCAGCACTCGGACCGGGACTGATTATGGCTACACCTTC. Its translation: CASSTRTGTDYGYTF.

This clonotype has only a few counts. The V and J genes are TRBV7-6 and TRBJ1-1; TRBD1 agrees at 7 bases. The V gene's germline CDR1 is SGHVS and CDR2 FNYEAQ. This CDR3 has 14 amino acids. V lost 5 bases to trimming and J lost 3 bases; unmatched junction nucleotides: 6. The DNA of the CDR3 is TGTGCCAGCAGCGGACGACAGGGAGACACTGAAGCTTTCTTT. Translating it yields CASSGRQGDTEAFF.

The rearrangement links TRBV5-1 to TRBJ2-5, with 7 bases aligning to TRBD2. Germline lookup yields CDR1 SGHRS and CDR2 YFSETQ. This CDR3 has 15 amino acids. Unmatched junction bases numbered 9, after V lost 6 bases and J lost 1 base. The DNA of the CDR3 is TGCGCCAGCAAACCGAGCGGGAATTCCCAAGAGACCCAGTACTTC. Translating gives CASKPSGNSQETQYF.

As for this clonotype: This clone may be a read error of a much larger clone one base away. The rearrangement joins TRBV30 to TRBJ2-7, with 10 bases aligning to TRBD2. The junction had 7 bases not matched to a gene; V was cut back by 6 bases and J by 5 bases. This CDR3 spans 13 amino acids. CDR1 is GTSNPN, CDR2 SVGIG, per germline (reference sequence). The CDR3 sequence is CACTSGRAHEQYF. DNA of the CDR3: TGTGCCTGTACCAGCGGGAGGGCCCACGAGCAGTACTTC.

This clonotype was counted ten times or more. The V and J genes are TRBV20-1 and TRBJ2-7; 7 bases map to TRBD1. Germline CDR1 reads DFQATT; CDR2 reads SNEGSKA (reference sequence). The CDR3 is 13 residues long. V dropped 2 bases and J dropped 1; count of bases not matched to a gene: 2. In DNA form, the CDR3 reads TGCAGTGCTAGATCAGGGGGATCCTACGAGCAGTACTTC. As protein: CSARSGGSYEQYF.

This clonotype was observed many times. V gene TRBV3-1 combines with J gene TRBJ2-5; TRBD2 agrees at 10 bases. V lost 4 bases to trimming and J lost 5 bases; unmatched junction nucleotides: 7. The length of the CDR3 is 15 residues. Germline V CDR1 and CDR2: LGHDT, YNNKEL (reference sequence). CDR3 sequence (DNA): TGTGCCAGCAGCCCGTTAGCGGGAGGAGTCGAGACCCAGTACTTC. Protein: CASSPLAGGVETQYF.

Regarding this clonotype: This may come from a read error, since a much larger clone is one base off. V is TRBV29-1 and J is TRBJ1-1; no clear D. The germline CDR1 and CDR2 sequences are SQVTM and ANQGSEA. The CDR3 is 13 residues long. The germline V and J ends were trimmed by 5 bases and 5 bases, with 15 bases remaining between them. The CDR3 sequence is CSVTRNTGTEAFF. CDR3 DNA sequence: TGCAGCGTTACCCGGAACACTGGAACTGAAGCTTTCTTT.

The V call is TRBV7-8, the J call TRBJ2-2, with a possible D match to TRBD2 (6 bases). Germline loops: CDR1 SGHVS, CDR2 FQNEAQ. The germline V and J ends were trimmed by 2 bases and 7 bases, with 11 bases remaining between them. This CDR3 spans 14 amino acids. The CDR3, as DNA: TGTGCCAGCAGCTTATGGGAGGATGACGGGGAGCTGTTTTTT. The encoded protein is CASSLWEDDGELFF.

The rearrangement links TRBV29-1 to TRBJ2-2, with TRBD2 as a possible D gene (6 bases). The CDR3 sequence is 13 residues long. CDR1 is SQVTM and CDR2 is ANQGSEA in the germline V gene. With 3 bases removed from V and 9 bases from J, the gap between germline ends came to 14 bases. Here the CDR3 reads CSVDLEGTRELFF. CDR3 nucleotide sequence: TGCAGCGTTGACCTGGAGGGGACGAGGGAGCTGTTTTTT.

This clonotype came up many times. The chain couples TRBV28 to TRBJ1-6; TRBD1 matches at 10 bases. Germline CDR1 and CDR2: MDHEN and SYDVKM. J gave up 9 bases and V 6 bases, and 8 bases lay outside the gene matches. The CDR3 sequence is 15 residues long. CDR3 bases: TGTGCCAGCAGATTGACAGGGGGCCAGATTTCACCCCTCCACTTT. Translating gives CASRLTGGQISPLHF.